This T cell receptor (beta chain) was recovered during a study of regulatory T cells in long-lasting Graves disease. Relying on iRepertoire HTBI primers and Arm-PCR of CDR3 regions, the team built TCR beta libraries. TCRdb re-called the multiplex PCR reads through MiXCR, storing one row per CDR3 protein. The sample contains fewer than 550,000 distinct CDR3 sequences, approximately 16% of which appear only once. Trimming removed 0 bases at V and 13 bases at J, with 11 bases between. Germline CDR1 is MNHEY and CDR2 is SVGEGT. The CDR3 sequence is 12 residues long. Only a few counts were recorded for this clonotype. Time point noted: newly diagnosed GD, antithyroid drugs for less than 3 months. The TCR library used RNA extracted from PBMCs. The sample also formed part of further work on T cells in Graves' hyperthyroidism and ophthalmopathy. Per that paper: With a duration under 2 months, the hyperthyroidism was newly diagnosed in patients aged 18 to 65. First-round RT-PCR of the TCR CDR3 relied on the HTBI primer set.

This clonotype was obtained from a woman in her forties or fifties with Graves disease. This chain joins TRBV6-2 or TRBV6-3 and TRBJ2-3; a weak D match, TRBD2 (5 bases). The starting material was peripheral blood mononuclear cells (PBMCs), obtained at new diagnosis, from a patient treated with antithyroid drugs. CDR3 nucleotide sequence: TGTGCCAGCAGTTACTCTCCGGACTGGGAGTATTTT. Amino acid sequence: CASSYSPDWEYF.